Following are 2 T cell receptor beta chains from one sample sequenced in a study of circulating CD8 cells and anti-PD-1 response in melanoma (TCRdb year 2020). Using a BD FACSAria II cell sorter, four subsets defined by PD-1 and/or TIGIT were sorted from live CD3+CD8+TCRalphabeta+ cells. This sample was sequenced with a NextSeq 500. TCR libraries were prepared from about 15 ng of total RNA with the QIAseq Immune Repertoire RNA Library Kit, Human TCR Panel. The public reads were reprocessed in TCRdb via fastp at Q25 and MiXCR, keeping in-frame beta chains. Each CDR3 protein gets just one entry, which takes the most common genes and DNA from the rows behind it. The sample contains over 550 distinct CDR3 sequences, less than 10% of them found a single time. The top ten clonotypes cover roughly 27% of the sample. The specimen comprised CD8+ T cells from PBMCs, sampled at baseline or after one month of anti-PD-1 therapy (not recorded which). The receptors come from a human donor with melanoma.

In this sample, this clonotype is large (0.1 to 1%). The CDR3 DNA reads as TGTGCCAGCAGTCCCCCGTCCGATAATAAGATGCCGTACTTC. Encoded protein: CASSPPSDNKMPYF. This chain joins TRBV28 and TRBJ2-7; D not certain. Germline CDR1 is MDHEN and CDR2 is SYDVKM. This CDR3 comprises 14 residues. The V end was cut by 5 bases, the J end by 12 bases, with 23 bases between. Full variable domain (outside the CDR3, taken from reference TRBV28 and TRBJ2-7): DVKVTQSSRYLVKRTGEKVFLECVQDMDHENMFWYRQDPGLGLRLIYFSYDVKMKEKGDIPEGYSVSREKKERFSLILESASTNQTSMYLCASSPPSDNKMPYFGPGTRLTVT.

Relative to its sample, this clonotype is medium-sized. The chain has TRBV5-4 and TRBJ2-7; possible D gene TRBD2, 6 bases. Germline V gene lookup returns CDR1 SGHNT and CDR2 YYREEE (reference sequence). With 0 bases removed from V and 5 bases from J, the gap between germline ends came to 12 bases. The length of the CDR3 is 14 residues. CDR3 sequence reads: CASSLGGGNNEQYF. The CDR3 bases are TGTGCCAGCAGCTTGGGCGGAGGGAACAACGAGCAGTACTTC.